The 20 T cell receptor beta chains below come from one sample, sequenced in a study of blood T cell repertoires in COVID-19. TCRdb's copy holds only in-frame clones and misses some; the assay was immunoSEQ multiplex PCR. This table holds under 200,000 clones, 70% to 90% found once. Sequenced input: peripheral blood. These receptors all come from a man aged 18-30 years with acute or convalescent COVID-19.

This chain joins TRBV6-5 and TRBJ1-1, with 7 bases identical to TRBD1. The CDR3 sequence is 14 residues long. Germline V lookup: CDR1 MNHEY, CDR2 SVGAGI. The trim removed 4 bases at V and 4 bases at J, leaving 6 bases unmatched. The DNA of the CDR3 is TGTGCCAGCAGTTCGGGACAGAAAATCACTGAAGCTTTCTTT. Its protein is CASSSGQKITEAFF.

The gene calls are TRBV29-1 and TRBJ1-4, with 8 bases that match TRBD1. Trimming removed 6 bases from V and 7 bases from J; junction bases left unmatched: 4. The germline CDR1 and CDR2 sequences are SQVTM and ANQGSEA. The CDR3 runs to 12 residues. CDR3 in amino acids: CSVQGEGEKLFF. CDR3 coding DNA: TGCAGCGTACAGGGGGAAGGTGAAAAACTGTTTTTT.

This clone is a singleton in its sample. The rearrangement uses TRBV18 and TRBJ2-7, with TRBD2 matching 10 bases. V was pared by 3 bases and J by 7 bases, with 9 bases of the junction left unmatched. CDR1 and CDR2 from the germline V gene are KGHSH and LQKENI. The CDR3 is 15 residues long. The CDR3 spells CASSPTSGSLWEQYF. DNA of the CDR3: TGTGCCAGCTCACCGACTAGCGGGTCCTTGTGGGAGCAGTACTTC.

The chain joins TRBV24-1 to TRBJ1-5, with D possibly TRBD1 on 6 matching bases. Trimming removed 4 bases at V and 0 bases at J, with 9 bases between. This CDR3 has 15 amino acids. Germline V lookup: CDR1 KGHDR, CDR2 SFDVKD. The CDR3 DNA is TGTGCCACCAGTGAGACAGGAAGTAGCAATCAGCCCCAGCATTTT. It encodes CATSETGSSNQPQHF.

The chain couples TRBV19 to TRBJ1-1; possibly TRBD1 for D (6 bases). CDR3 length: 14 amino acids. Germline CDR1 and CDR2: LNHDA and SQIVND (reference sequence). Trimming removed 5 bases at V and 7 bases at J, with 17 bases between. This CDR3 is CASSSTGLLIEAFF. The CDR3 DNA follows: TGTGCCAGTAGTTCTACAGGGTTGCTGATTGAAGCTTTCTTT.

The chain joins TRBV30 to TRBJ1-1; possible D gene TRBD1, 5 bases. The CDR3 is 15 amino acids. V was trimmed by 3 bases and J by 4 bases, leaving 18 bases between them. Germline CDR1 and CDR2: GTSNPN and SVGIG (reference sequence). The DNA for the CDR3 is TGTGCCTGGAGCAAAAAGGAGGGGATGACCACTGAAGCTTTCTTT. It specifies CAWSKKEGMTTEAFF.

This chain links TRBV6-5 with TRBJ2-1, with D uncertain. The germline CDR1 and CDR2 sequences are MNHEY and SVGAGI. V was cut by 10 bases and J by 8 bases, with 18 bases left in between. The CDR3 loop spans 13 amino acids. CDR3 DNA sequence: TGTGCCACCCGTTTGGTGGAGAAGGATGAGCAGTTCTTC. Translating it yields CATRLVEKDEQFF.

The J gene is TRBJ1-1, the V gene TRBV6-1, with TRBD1 matching over 8 bases. Trimming at V came to 4 bases and at J to 5 bases, leaving 12 bases not matched to a gene. The V gene's germline CDR1 is MNHNS and CDR2 SASEGT. The CDR3 has 16 residues. This CDR3 reads CASSGGQGRLGTEAFF. CDR3 coding DNA: TGTGCCAGCAGTGGCGGACAGGGTCGCTTGGGTACTGAAGCTTTCTTT.

This rearrangement joins TRBV5-4 to TRBJ2-3; D is uncertain. Trimming took off 0 bases at V and 6 bases at J, with 8 bases between the two ends. The CDR3 extends over 13 amino acids. Germline V gene data show CDR1 as SGHNT and CDR2 as YYREEE (reference sequence). The CDR3 region has the DNA TGTGCCAGCAGCTTGGATCGGGTGGATACGCAGTATTTT. Encoded protein: CASSLDRVDTQYF.

The chain combines TRBV7-3 with TRBJ2-3; TRBD2 matches 12 bases. CDR3 length equals 15 residues. Trimming took 5 bases from V and 5 from J; bases not matched to a gene: 5. In germline, CDR1 is SGHTA, CDR2 FQGTGA. The CDR3 region has the DNA TGTGCCAGCAGCCCTAGCGGGGGGGCTGGAGATACGCAGTATTTT. It codes for CASSPSGGAGDTQYF. Variable domain in full (rest from reference TRBV7-3 and TRBJ2-3): GAGVSQTPSNKVTEKGKYVELRCDPISGHTALYWYRQSLGQGPEFLIYFQGTGAADDSGLPNDRFFAVRPEGSVSTLKIQRTERGDSAVYLCASSPSGGAGDTQYFGPGTRLTVL.

This clone has a single count. CDR3 residues: CASSPLLYTQYF. CDR3 in DNA: TGTGCCAGCTCACCACTTCTATACACGCAGTATTTT. The chain employs TRBV18 and TRBJ2-3; D unresolved. Germline V gene data show CDR1 as KGHSH and CDR2 as LQKENI. The germline V and J ends were trimmed by 1 base and 9 bases, with 8 bases remaining between them. CDR3 length equals 12 residues.

The chain links TRBV19 to TRBJ1-6; TRBD1 is a possible D gene (6 bases). The CDR3 runs to 15 residues. V lost 3 bases and J lost 0, with 6 bases in between. The V gene's germline CDR1 is LNHDA and CDR2 SQIVND (reference sequence). CDR3 sequence: CASSMDSSYNSPLHF. The CDR3 DNA reads TGTGCCAGTAGTATGGACAGCTCCTATAATTCACCCCTCCACTTT.

This clone was seen just once. CDR3 sequence: CASSDSLAGYNEQFF. The CDR3 DNA reads TGTGCCAGCAGTGATTCGCTAGCGGGATACAATGAGCAGTTCTTC. This chain connects TRBV2 to TRBJ2-1; 9 bases align to TRBD2. Unmatched junction bases numbered 4, after V lost 3 bases and J lost 4 bases. CDR1 and CDR2 (germline): SNHLY, FYNNEI. The CDR3 contains 15 residues. Filled out from reference TRBV2 and TRBJ2-1, the complete variable domain reads EPEVTQTPSHQVTQMGQEVILRCVPISNHLYFYWYRQILGQKVEFLVSFYNNEISEKSEIFDDQFSVERPDGSNFTLKIRSTKLEDSAMYFCASSDSLAGYNEQFFGPGTRLTVL.

This chain joins TRBV12-3 or TRBV12-4 and TRBJ1-3, with D possibly being TRBD1 (6 bases). V lost 6 bases, J lost 9 bases, and 12 bases lay in between. The CDR3 is made up of 12 amino acids. CDR3 amino acids: CASRPQGTTIYF. In DNA, the CDR3 is TGTGCCAGCAGACCCCAGGGGACCACCATATATTTT.

This clone was picked up one time. J is TRBJ1-2 and V is TRBV3-1 (or the pseudogene TRBV3-2), with D possibly TRBD1 on 6 matching bases. Per the germline V gene, CDR1 is LGHDT and CDR2 is YNNKEL (reference sequence). This CDR3 spans 14 amino acids. V lost 3 bases and J lost 4, with 12 bases in between. CDR3 sequence reads: CASSQSGVFYGYTF. Written as DNA, the CDR3 is TGTGCCAGCAGCCAGTCAGGGGTTTTCTATGGCTACACCTTC.

J is TRBJ1-1 and V is TRBV7-2; D is unclear. The CDR3 is 12 residues long. The V and J ends lost 5 bases and 7 bases respectively, with 11 bases between them. Germline CDR1 is SGHTA and CDR2 is FQGNSA. This CDR3 is CASSPYAREAFF. The CDR3, as DNA: TGTGCCAGCAGCCCCTATGCCCGTGAAGCTTTCTTT. Variable domain in full (rest from reference TRBV7-2 and TRBJ1-1): GAGVSQSPSNKVTEKGKDVELRCDPISGHTALYWYRQSLGQGLEFLIYFQGNSAPDKSGLPSDRFSAERTGGSVSTLTIQRTQQEDSAVYLCASSPYAREAFFGQGTRLTVV.

This sequence joins TRBV3-1 (or the pseudogene TRBV3-2) and TRBJ2-4, with D possibly matching TRBD1 (6 bases). Looked up from germline, CDR1 is LGHDT and CDR2 is YNNKEL (reference sequence). The ends were cut back, 4 bases at V and 0 bases at J, with 10 bases in the middle. The CDR3 has 15 amino acids. The CDR3 loop reads CASSPGVKAKNIQYF. CDR3 nucleotides: TGTGCCAGCAGCCCAGGGGTTAAAGCCAAAAACATTCAGTACTTC.

This clone was seen only once. The V gene is TRBV7-6, the J gene TRBJ2-1, with 10 bases fitting TRBD2. Looked up from germline, CDR1 is SGHVS and CDR2 is FNYEAQ. This CDR3 region has 20 residues. J was trimmed by 5 bases and V by 1 base; bases with no gene match: 17. Here the CDR3 DNA reads TGTGCCAGCAGCTTAGAGAAGGGGATGTGGCTAGCGGGGGAGGACAATGAGCAGTTCTTC. Translation: CASSLEKGMWLAGEDNEQFF.

V usage is TRBV6-5 and J usage is TRBJ1-6; D is unresolved. The length of the CDR3 is 14 residues. With 4 bases removed from V and 5 bases from J, the gap between germline ends came to 9 bases. Germline V gene data show CDR1 as MNHEY and CDR2 as SVGAGI. The DNA of the CDR3 is TGTGCCAGCAGTTCTTGGCAGGATAATTCACCCCTCCACTTT. Amino acids: CASSSWQDNSPLHF.

The rearrangement links TRBV7-8 to TRBJ1-6, with 7 bases that match TRBD1. Germline values: CDR1 SGHVS, CDR2 FQNEAQ. The length of the CDR3 is 16 residues. V lost 5 bases to trimming and J lost 7 bases; unmatched junction nucleotides: 11. This CDR3 reads CASSTEGRGRNSPLHF. Here the CDR3 DNA reads TGTGCCAGCAGCACAGAAGGCAGGGGGAGAAATTCACCCCTCCACTTT.